These 8 T cell receptor beta chains share one sample of origin, sequenced in a study of blood T cells in healthy people across ages. Then a second PCR, running about 7 to 11 cycles, was carried out with a sample-barcoded 5' primer and a J-beta primer mix. TCRdb reprocessed the 5' RACE reads via MiXCR and lists one record per CDR3 protein. This table holds around 1.5 million distinct CDR3 sequences, about 35% found once. Sequenced: blood. All receptors come from a woman aged 25 to 45 in good health.

The CDR3 protein is CASSSPRQGETQYF. The CDR3 coding sequence is TGTGCCAGCAGCTCCCCAAGACAGGGAGAGACCCAGTACTTC. The chain couples TRBV9 to TRBJ2-5; the match to TRBD1 covers 7 bases. CDR3 size: 14 residues. Germline V gene sequence: CDR1 SGDLS, CDR2 YYNGEE. With 4 bases clipped from V and 4 bases from J, the junction kept 7 bases outside the gene matches.

This clonotype showed up just a few times. The gene calls are TRBV5-1 and TRBJ2-5, with 13 positions matching TRBD2. The germline CDR1 and CDR2 sequences are SGHRS and YFSETQ. Trimming at V came to 4 bases and at J to 8 bases, leaving 11 bases not matched to a gene. CDR3 length: 16 amino acids. CDR3 DNA: TGCGCCAGCAGCCTCACTAGCGGGGGGGCCCCAAGTACCCAGTACTTC. The encoded protein is CASSLTSGGAPSTQYF.

The chain joins TRBV18 to TRBJ2-7; 7 bases are a match to TRBD1. The CDR3 consists of 13 residues. The junction had 6 bases not matched to a gene; V was cut back by 4 bases and J by 6 bases. In germline, CDR1 is KGHSH, CDR2 LQKENI. The CDR3 bases are TGTGCCAGCTCACGGGACAGAAAAGGCGAGCAGTACTTC. Protein product: CASSRDRKGEQYF.

As concerns this clonotype: This may be a read error: a much more frequent sequence differs by one nucleotide. The V and J genes are TRBV6-2 or TRBV6-3 and TRBJ2-1; D ambiguous. The CDR3 is 11 amino acids. Germline-derived CDR1 and CDR2 are MNHEY and SVGEGT. CDR3 DNA sequence: TGTGCCGGCAGTCGCAACAATGAGCAGTTCTTC. Its protein is CAGSRNNEQFF.

This clonotype came up a few times. This chain joins TRBV3-1 and TRBJ2-7; D is perhaps TRBD1 (6 bases). CDR3 size: 16 residues. Germline V lookup: CDR1 LGHDT, CDR2 YNNKEL (reference sequence). Trimming stripped 4 bases from V and 5 bases from J, with 21 bases between. CDR3 nucleotides: TGTGCCAGCAGCCGGCTGGGGGTGGGGGCTGACAACGAGCAGTACTTC. Translated, it gives CASSRLGVGADNEQYF.

This rearrangement joins TRBV14 to TRBJ2-7, with TRBD2 matching over 8 bases. CDR1 is SGHDN, CDR2 FVKESK, per germline. The CDR3 spans 17 residues. Germline trimming cut 1 base from V and 3 bases from J; bases unmatched to any gene: 11. CDR3 DNA sequence: TGTGCCAGCAGCCAAGGGTTAGCGGGACGTATTTACTACGAGCAGTACTTC. Protein sequence: CASSQGLAGRIYYEQYF.

The rearrangement links TRBV5-1 to TRBJ2-3; no clear D gene. V gave up 4 bases and J gave up 7 bases, with 16 bases separating them. Germline V gene lookup returns CDR1 SGHRS and CDR2 YFSETQ. The CDR3 runs 14 residues. CDR3 region: CASSPYDGVNTQYF. The CDR3 coding sequence is TGCGCCAGCAGCCCCTATGATGGGGTAAATACGCAGTATTTT.

This clonotype was observed a handful of times. J is TRBJ2-1 and V is TRBV10-3, with D maybe TRBD2 (5 bases). V was pared by 2 bases and J by 0 bases, with 11 bases between. From germline, CDR1 is ENHRY and CDR2 SYGVKD. This CDR3 has 16 residues. CDR3 sequence: CAISEGSDPSYNEQFF. CDR3 DNA sequence: TGTGCCATCAGTGAGGGGAGCGACCCCTCCTACAATGAGCAGTTCTTC.